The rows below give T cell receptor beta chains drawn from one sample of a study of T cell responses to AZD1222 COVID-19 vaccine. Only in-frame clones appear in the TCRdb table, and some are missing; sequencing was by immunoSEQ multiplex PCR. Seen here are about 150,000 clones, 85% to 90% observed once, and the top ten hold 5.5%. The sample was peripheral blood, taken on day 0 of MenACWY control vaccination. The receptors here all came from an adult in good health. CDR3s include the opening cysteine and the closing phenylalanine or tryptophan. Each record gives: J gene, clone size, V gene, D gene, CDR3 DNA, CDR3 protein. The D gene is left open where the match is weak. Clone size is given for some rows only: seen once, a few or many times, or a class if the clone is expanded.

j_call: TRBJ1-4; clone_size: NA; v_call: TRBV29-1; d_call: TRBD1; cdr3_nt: TGCAGCGTTGAAGATGGGACAGTAAATGAAAAACTGTTTTTT; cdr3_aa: CSVEDGTVNEKLFF
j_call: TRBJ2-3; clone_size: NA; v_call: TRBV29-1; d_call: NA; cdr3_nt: TGCAGCGTTGCGTCCTCCGTCACAGATACGCAGTATTTT; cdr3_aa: CSVASSVTDTQYF
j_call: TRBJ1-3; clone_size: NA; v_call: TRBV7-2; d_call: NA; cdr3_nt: TGTGCCAGCAGCTTAGTCAACACCATATATTTT; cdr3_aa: CASSLVNTIYF
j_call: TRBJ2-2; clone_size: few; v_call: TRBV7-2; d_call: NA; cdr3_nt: TGTGCCAGCAGCTCCTGGACTGGCTCCGGAGAGCTGTTTTTT; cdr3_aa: CASSSWTGSGELFF
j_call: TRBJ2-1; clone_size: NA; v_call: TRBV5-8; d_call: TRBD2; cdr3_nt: TGTGCCAGCAGCCTCCCGGGACTAGCGGGAGAGGGTCACAATGAGCAGTTCTTC; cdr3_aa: CASSLPGLAGEGHNEQFF
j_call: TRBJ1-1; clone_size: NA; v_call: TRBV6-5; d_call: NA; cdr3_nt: TGTGCCAGCAGTTCCCTCCGCATGAACACTGAAGCTTTCTTT; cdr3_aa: CASSSLRMNTEAFF
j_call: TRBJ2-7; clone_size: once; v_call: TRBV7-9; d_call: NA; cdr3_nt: TGTGCCAGCACCCGGGGAGGGCAGGGGGGCTACGAGCAGTACTTC; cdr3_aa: CASTRGGQGGYEQYF
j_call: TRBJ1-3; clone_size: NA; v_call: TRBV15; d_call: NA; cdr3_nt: TGTGCCACCAGCAGGGGTTTGCTCAGGGTGTCTGGAAACACCATATATTTT; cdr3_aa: CATSRGLLRVSGNTIYF
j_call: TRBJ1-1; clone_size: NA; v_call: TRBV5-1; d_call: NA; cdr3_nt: TGCGCCAGCAGGGGGGTCGGGGACACTGAAGCTTTCTTT; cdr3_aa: CASRGVGDTEAFF
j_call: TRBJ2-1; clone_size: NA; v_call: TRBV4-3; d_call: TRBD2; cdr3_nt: TGCGCCAGCAGCCAAGATGTACGGGAGGACTTCAATGAGCAGTTCTTC; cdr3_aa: CASSQDVREDFNEQFF
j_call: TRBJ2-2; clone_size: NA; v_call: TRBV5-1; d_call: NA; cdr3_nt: TGCGCCAGCAGCGAGCAGGTGACGACCTCGAACACCGGGGAGCTGTTTTTT; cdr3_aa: CASSEQVTTSNTGELFF
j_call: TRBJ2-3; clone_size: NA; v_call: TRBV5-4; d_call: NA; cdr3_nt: TGTGCCAGCAGCCCCTCGGGGGGCCGGGGAGATACGCAGTATTTT; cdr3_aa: CASSPSGGRGDTQYF
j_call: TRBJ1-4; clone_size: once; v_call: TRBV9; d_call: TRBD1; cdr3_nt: TGTGCCAGCAGCGACCAGGGGGCCGGGTATGAAAAACTGTTTTTT; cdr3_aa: CASSDQGAGYEKLFF
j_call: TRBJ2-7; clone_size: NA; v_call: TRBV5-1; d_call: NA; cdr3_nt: TGCGCCAGCAGCTTGGGGACTGCGGGGAACGAGCAGTACTTC; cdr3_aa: CASSLGTAGNEQYF
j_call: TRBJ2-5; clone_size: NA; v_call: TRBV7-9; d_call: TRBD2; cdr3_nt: TGTGCCAGCAGCTCTAGCGGCCAAGAGACCCAGTACTTC; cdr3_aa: CASSSSGQETQYF
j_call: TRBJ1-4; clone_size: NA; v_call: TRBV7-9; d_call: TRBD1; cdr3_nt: TGTGCCAGCAGCTCCACAGGGGGCACTAATGAAAAACTGTTTTTT; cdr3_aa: CASSSTGGTNEKLFF
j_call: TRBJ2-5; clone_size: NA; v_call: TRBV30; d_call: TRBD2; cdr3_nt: TGTGCCTGGAAAACCGCGGGAGGCGGTGAGACCCAGTACTTC; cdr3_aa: CAWKTAGGGETQYF
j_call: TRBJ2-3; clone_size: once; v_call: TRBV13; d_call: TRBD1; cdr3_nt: TGTGCCAGCAGCCCCGGGACAGCTTTCACAGATACGCAGTATTTT; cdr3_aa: CASSPGTAFTDTQYF
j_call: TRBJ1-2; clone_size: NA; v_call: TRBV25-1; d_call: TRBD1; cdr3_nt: TGTGCCAGCAGTGAATGGAGGGCGGACAGGGTTAATGGCTACACCTTC; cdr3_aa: CASSEWRADRVNGYTF
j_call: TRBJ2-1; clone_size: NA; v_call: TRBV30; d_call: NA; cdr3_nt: TGTGCCTGGCGTCCCTTAAGGACTCCCTGGGCTGAGCAGTTCTTC; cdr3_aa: CAWRPLRTPWAEQFF
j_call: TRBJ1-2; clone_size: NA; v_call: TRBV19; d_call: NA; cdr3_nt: TGTGCCAGTAGAGACTCCTACTATGGCTACACCTTC; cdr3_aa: CASRDSYYGYTF
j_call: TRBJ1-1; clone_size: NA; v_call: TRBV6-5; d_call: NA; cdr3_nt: TGTGCCAGCAGTTACTCTGGCAGGGTGGGCGCTTTCTTT; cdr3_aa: CASSYSGRVGAFF
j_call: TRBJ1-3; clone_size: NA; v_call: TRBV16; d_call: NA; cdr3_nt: TGTGCCAGCAGCCCCCCGGGGGGAAACACCATATATTTT; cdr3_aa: CASSPPGGNTIYF
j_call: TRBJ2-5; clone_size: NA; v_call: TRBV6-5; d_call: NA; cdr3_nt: TGTGCCTGCTCCTTTACCGGGGGAGCCCAAGAGACCCAGTACTTC; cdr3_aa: CACSFTGGAQETQYF
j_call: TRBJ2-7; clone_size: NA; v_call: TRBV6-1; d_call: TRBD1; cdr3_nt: TGTGCCAGCAGTGAAGCGAACCGGGACAGGGCTTCTTACGAGCAGTACTTC; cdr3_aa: CASSEANRDRASYEQYF
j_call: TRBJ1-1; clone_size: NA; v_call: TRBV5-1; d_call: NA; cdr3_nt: TGCGCCAGCAGCTCGCCGACAGCTTGGAACACTGAAGCTTTCTTT; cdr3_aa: CASSSPTAWNTEAFF
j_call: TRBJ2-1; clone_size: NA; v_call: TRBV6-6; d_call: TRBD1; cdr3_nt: TGTGCCAGCAGTTACTGGGGACAGGACAATGAGCAGTTCTTC; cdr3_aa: CASSYWGQDNEQFF
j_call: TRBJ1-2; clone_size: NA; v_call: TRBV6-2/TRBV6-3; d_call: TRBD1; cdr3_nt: TGTGCCAGCAGCCCTACTATCTCCGGACAGGTATATGGCTACACCTTC; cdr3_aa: CASSPTISGQVYGYTF
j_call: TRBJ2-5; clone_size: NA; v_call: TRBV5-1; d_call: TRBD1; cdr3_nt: TGCGCCAGCAGCTTGGCCGGACAGGGGGCAGGTTATGAGACCCAGTACTTC; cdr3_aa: CASSLAGQGAGYETQYF
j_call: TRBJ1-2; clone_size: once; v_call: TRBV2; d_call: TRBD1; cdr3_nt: TGTGCCAGCAGGATGAGTTTCCGGGACAGGGGAAGCTACACCTTC; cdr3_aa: CASRMSFRDRGSYTF
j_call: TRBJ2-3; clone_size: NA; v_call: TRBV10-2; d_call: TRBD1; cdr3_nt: TGCGCCAGCACAATATACAGGGGGCTGACAGATACGCAGTATTTT; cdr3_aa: CASTIYRGLTDTQYF
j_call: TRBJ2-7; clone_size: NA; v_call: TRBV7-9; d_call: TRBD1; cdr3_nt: TGTGCCAGCAGCTCGATGGAGACAGGGCCTAAACCCTACGAGCAGTACTTC; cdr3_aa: CASSSMETGPKPYEQYF
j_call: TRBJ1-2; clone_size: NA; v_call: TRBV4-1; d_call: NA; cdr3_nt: TGCGCCAGCAGCCAAGTGGGAACCAACTATGGCTACACCTTC; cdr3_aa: CASSQVGTNYGYTF
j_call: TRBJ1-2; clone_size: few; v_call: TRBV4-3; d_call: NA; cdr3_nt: TGCGCCAGCAGCGCCGAGGAGGGGAACGGCTACACCTTC; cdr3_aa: CASSAEEGNGYTF
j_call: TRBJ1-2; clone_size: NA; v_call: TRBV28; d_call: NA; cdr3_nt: TGTGCCACCATATCGGGAAACTATGGCTACACCTTC; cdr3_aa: CATISGNYGYTF
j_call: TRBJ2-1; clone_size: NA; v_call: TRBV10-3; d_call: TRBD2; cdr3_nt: TGTGCCACAAAGGGAACTAGCGGGAGGGTTAATGAGCAGTTCTTC; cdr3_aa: CATKGTSGRVNEQFF